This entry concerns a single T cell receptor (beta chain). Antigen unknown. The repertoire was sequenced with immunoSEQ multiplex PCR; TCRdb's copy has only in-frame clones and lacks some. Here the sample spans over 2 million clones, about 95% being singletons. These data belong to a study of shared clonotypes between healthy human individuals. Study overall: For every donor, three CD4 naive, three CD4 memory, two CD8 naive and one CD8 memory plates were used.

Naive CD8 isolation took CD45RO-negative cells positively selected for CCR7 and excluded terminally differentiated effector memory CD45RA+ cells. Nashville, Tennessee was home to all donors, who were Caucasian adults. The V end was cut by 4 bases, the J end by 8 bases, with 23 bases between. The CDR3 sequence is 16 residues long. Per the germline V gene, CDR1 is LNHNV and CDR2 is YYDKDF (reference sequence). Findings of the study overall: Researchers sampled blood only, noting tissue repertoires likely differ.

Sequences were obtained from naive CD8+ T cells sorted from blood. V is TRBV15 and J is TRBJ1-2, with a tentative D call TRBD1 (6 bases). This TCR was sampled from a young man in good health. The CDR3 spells CATSNIGTSLTGGYTF. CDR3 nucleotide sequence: TGTGCCACCAGCAATATAGGGACATCTCTTACGGGAGGCTACACCTTC.